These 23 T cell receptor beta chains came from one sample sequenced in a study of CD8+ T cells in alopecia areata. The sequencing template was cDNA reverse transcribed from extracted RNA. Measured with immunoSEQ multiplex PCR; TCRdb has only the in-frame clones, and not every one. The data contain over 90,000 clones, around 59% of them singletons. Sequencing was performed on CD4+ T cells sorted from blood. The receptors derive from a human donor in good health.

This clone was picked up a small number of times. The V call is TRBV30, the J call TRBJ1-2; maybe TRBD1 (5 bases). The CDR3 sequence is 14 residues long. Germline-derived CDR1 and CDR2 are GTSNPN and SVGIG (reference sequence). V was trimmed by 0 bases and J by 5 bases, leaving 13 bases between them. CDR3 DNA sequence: TGTGCCTGGAGTGTGCCGGGACGGGAGTATGGCTACACCTTC. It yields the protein CAWSVPGREYGYTF.

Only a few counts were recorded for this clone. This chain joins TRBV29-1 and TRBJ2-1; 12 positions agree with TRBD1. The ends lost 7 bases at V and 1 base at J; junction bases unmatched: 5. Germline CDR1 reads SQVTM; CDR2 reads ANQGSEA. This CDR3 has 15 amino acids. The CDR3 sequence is CSGGTGGGSYNEQFF. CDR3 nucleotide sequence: TGCAGCGGCGGGACAGGGGGCGGGTCCTACAATGAGCAGTTCTTC.

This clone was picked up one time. In DNA, the CDR3 is TGCAGCGTTATATCCAAATTGACCGGTTTGGCTTTCTTT. Translating gives CSVISKLTGLAFF. This chain links TRBV29-1 with TRBJ1-1; no definite D call. The CDR3 covers 13 residues. Germline-derived CDR1 and CDR2 are SQVTM and ANQGSEA. V dropped 5 bases and J dropped 11 bases, with 21 bases sitting between them.

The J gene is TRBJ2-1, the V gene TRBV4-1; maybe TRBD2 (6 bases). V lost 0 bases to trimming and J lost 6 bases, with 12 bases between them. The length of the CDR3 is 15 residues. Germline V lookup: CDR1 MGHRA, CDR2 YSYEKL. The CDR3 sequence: CASSQDGGTRNEQFF. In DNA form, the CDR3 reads TGCGCCAGCAGCCAAGATGGGGGGACTCGCAATGAGCAGTTCTTC.

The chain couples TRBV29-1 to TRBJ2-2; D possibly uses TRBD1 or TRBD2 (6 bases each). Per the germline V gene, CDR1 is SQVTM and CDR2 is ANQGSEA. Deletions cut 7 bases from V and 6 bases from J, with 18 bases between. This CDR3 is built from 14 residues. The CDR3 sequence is CSALEGGKAGELFF. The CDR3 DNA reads TGCAGCGCCCTAGAGGGGGGCAAGGCCGGGGAGCTGTTTTTT.

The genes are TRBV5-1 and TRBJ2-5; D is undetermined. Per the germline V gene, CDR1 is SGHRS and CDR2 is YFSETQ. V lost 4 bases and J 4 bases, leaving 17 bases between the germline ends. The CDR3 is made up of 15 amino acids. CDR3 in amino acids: CASSALAVVGETQYF. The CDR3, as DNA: TGCGCCAGCAGCGCCCTGGCAGTGGTTGGAGAGACCCAGTACTTC. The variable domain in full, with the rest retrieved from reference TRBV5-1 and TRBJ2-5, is KAGVTQTPRYLIKTRGQQVTLSCSPISGHRSVSWYQQTPGQGLQFLFEYFSETQRNKGNFPGRFSGRQFSNSRSEMNVSTLELGDSALYLCASSALAVVGETQYFGPGTRLLVL.

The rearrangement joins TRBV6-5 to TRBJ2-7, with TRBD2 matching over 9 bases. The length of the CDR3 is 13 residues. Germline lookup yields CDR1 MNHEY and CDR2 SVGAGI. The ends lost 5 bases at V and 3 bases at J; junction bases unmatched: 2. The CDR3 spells CASSSGGYYEQYF. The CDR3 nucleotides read TGTGCCAGCAGTAGCGGGGGGTACTACGAGCAGTACTTC.

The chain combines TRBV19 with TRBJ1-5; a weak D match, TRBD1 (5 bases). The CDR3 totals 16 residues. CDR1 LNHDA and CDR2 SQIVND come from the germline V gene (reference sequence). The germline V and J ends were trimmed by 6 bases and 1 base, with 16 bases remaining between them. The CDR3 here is CASRPPPGRSNQPQHF. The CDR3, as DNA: TGTGCCAGTAGACCACCCCCGGGACGGAGCAATCAGCCCCAGCATTTT.

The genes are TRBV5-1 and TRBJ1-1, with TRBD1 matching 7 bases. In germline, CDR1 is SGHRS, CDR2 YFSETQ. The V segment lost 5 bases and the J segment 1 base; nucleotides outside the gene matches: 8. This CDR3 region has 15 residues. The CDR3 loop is CASRSGDRANTEAFF. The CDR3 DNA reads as TGCGCCAGCAGAAGTGGCGACAGGGCGAACACTGAAGCTTTCTTT.

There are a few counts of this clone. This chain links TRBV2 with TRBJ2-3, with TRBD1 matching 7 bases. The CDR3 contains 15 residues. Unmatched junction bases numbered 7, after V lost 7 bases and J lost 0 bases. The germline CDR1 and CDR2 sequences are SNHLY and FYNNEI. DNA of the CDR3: TGTGCCAGCATCAACGTCAGGGGGAGCACAGATACGCAGTATTTT. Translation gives CASINVRGSTDTQYF.

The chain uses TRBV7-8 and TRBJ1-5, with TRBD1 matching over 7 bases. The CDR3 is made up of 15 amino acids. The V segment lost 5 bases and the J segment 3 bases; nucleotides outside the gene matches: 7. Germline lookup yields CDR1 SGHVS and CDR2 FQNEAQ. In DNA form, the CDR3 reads TGTGCCAGCAGCCTCGGACAGGCCGCCAATCAGCCCCAGCATTTT. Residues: CASSLGQAANQPQHF.

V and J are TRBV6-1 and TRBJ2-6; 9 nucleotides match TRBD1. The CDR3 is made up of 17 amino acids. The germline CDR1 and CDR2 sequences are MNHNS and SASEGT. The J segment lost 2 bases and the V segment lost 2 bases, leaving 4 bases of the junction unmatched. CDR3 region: CASSESTGGTGANVLTF. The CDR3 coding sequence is TGTGCCAGCAGTGAATCTACAGGGGGCACTGGGGCCAACGTCCTGACTTTC.

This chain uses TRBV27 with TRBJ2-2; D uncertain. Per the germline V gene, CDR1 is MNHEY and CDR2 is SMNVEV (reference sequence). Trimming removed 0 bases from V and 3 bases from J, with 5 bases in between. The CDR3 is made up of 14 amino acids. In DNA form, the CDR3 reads TGTGCCAGCAGTTTATCGACTTACACCGGGGAGCTGTTTTTT. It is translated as CASSLSTYTGELFF.

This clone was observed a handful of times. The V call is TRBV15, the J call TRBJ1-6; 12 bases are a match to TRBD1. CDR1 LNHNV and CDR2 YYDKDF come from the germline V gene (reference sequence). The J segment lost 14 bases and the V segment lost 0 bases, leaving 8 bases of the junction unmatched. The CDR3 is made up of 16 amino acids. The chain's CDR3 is CATSRDSGTGGRTLHF. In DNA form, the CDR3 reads TGTGCCACCAGCAGAGATTCCGGGACAGGGGGCCGCACCCTCCACTTT. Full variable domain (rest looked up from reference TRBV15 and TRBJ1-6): DAMVIQNPRYQVTQFGKPVTLSCSQTLNHNVMYWYQQKSSQAPKLLFHYYDKDFNNEADTPDNFQSRRPNTSFCFLDIRSPGLGDTAMYLCATSRDSGTGGRTLHFGNGTRLTVT.

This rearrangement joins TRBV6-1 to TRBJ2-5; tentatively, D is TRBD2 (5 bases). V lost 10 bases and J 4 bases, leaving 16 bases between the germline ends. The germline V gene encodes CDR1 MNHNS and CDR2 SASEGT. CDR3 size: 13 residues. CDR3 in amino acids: CANARGDAETQYF. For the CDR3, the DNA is TGTGCCAACGCCCGGGGTGACGCAGAGACCCAGTACTTC.

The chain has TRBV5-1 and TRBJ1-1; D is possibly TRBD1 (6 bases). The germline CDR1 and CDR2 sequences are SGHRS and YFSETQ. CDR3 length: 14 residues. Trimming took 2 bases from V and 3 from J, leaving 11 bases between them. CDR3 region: CASSFAGADTEAFF. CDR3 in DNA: TGCGCCAGCAGCTTCGCGGGGGCTGACACTGAAGCTTTCTTT.

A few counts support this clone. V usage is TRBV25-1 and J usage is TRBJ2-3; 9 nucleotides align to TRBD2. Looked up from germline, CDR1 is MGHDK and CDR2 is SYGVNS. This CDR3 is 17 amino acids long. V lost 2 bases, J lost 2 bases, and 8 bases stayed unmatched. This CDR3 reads CASSERGSGGHTDTQYF. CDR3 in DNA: TGTGCCAGCAGTGAAAGGGGTAGCGGGGGCCACACAGATACGCAGTATTTT.

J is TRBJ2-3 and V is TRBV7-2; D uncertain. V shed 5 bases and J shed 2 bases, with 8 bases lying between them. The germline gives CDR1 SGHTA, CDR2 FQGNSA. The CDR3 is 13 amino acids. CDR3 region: CASSLAATDTQYF. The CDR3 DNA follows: TGTGCCAGCAGCCTGGCGGCCACAGATACGCAGTATTTT.

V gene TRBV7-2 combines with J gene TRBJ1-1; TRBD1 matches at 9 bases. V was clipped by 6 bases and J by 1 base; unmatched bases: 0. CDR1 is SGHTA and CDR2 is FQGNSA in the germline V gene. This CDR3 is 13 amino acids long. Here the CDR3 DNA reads TGTGCCAGCAGGGACAGGGGGAACACTGAAGCTTTCTTT. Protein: CASRDRGNTEAFF.

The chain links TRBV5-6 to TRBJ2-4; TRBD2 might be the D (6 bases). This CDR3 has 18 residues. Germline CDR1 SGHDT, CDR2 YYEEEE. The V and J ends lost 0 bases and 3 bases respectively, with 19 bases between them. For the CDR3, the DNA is TGTGCCAGCAGCTTGGATCGGGGAGGCGCCTTTGGCAAAAACATTCAGTACTTC. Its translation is CASSLDRGGAFGKNIQYF.

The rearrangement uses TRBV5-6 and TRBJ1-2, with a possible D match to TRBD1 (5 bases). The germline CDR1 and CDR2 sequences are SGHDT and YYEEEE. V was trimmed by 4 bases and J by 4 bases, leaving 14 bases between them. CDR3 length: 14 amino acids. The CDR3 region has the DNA TGTGCCAGCAGCCCCGGCGGGGCGGGCTATGGCTACACCTTC. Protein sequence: CASSPGGAGYGYTF. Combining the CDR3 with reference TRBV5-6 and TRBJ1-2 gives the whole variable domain DAGVTQSPTHLIKTRGQQVTLRCSPKSGHDTVSWYQQALGQGPQFIFQYYEEEERQRGNFPDRFSGHQFPNYSSELNVNALLLGDSALYLCASSPGGAGYGYTFGSGTRLTVV.

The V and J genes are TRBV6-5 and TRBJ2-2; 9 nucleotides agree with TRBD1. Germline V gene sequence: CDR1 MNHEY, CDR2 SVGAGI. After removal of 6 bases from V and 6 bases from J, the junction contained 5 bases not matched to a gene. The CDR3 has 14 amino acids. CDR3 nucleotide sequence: TGTGCCAGCAGGTGGACAGGGGATGCCGGGGAGCTGTTTTTT. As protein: CASRWTGDAGELFF.

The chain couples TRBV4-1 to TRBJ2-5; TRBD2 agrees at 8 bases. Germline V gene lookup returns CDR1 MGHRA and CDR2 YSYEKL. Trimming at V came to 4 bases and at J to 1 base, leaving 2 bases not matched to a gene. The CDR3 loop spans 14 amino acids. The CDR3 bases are TGCGCCAGCAGCCCCGGGGGGGTCCAAGAGACCCAGTACTTC. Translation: CASSPGGVQETQYF.